This T cell receptor (beta chain) derives from a study of tumor-infiltrating lymphocytes in oesophageal squamous cell carcinoma. TCRdb re-called the PCR reads with MiXCR, one entry per CDR3 protein. The sample has some 15,000 distinct CDR3 sequences, roughly 50% seen once; the top ten hold roughly 27%. Note on this clonotype: Since the CDR3 does not end with the conserved phenylalanine or tryptophan, this likely comes from a read error. No DNA is shown, since the ends of the CDR3 on it are uncertain; the CDR3 is the one TCRdb lists.

Sequenced material: esophageal tumor tissue. This sequence was found in a female donor with esophageal squamous cell carcinoma.

CDR3 amino acids: CASRPTSG. The gene calls are TRBV7-6 and TRBJ2-5; the table's D call of TRBD2 was not tested on the DNA. The CDR3 adds up to 8 amino acids, both ends counted. The germline gives CDR1 SGHVS, CDR2 FNYEAQ.